Described below is a single TCR beta chain sequence and its context. No antigen is known for it. This entry comes from a study of shared clonotypes between healthy human individuals. V trimming: 1 base; J trimming: 4 bases; junction bases outside the gene matches: 7. The CDR3 sequence is 16 residues long. From germline, CDR1 is MDHEN and CDR2 SYDVKM. Points from the study as a whole: Rarefaction indicated that sorted-subset sequencing remained incomplete although depth was large. Non-shared clonotypes were found to have lower generation probabilities than the clonotypes that were shared by all four of the sorted-subset donors. Sampling covered blood only; tissue repertoires likely differ.

The method was immunoSEQ multiplex PCR; TCRdb's version includes in-frame clones alone and lacks a portion of them. Of approximately 1.5 million clones in the sample, about 98.5% are singletons; the top ten hold approximately 0.4%. The chain employs TRBV28 and TRBJ2-7; 10 bases fit TRBD1. The sample taken for sequencing was naive CD4+ T cells sorted from blood. Subset noted: CD45RA+ positively selected. The receptor's source is a man aged 25 to 45 in good health. CDR3 sequence: CASSLSGTGVVYEQYF. CDR3 DNA sequence: TGTGCCAGCAGTTTATCGGGGACAGGGGTGGTTTACGAGCAGTACTTC.